This TCR beta chain was observed in a study of technical replicates of blood from a few donors. V lost 5 bases and J 7 bases, leaving 21 bases between the germline ends. CDR1 is MDHEN, CDR2 SYDVKM, per germline. The length of the CDR3 is 15 residues. Clones were sequenced by immunoSEQ multiplex PCR, and TCRdb holds only the in-frame ones, with some missing. The repertoire has about 93,000 clones, 95% of them found once; the top ten carry 0.25% to 0.3%. This sequence joins TRBV28 and TRBJ2-7; D is uncertain. Sequenced input: T cells isolated from PBMCs. This receptor was taken from a human donor in good health. CDR3 DNA: TGTGCCAGCAGTCCATCGGATGGGCTCCTACGAGAGCAGTACTTC. Protein product: CASSPSDGLLREQYF.